This T cell receptor (beta chain) appears in the sequencing data of a study of OX40 agonist ivuxolimab in advanced cancers. Study results and caveats: CD4+ and CD8+ blood T cells expanded clonally by week 6 at 0.1 to 3.0 mg/kg. Low normalized T-cell clonal expansion also characterized some of the nonresponders. Among T cells, CD8+ cells averaged more expanded clones than CD4+ cells.

Details on this clone: The antigen is unknown.

The table came from immunoSEQ multiplex PCR; TCRdb's copy has only in-frame clones and leaves some out. The sample has some 44,000 clones; around 87% are singletons. Trimming left V 9 bases short and J 0 bases short, with 18 bases between. Germline V gene sequence: CDR1 MDHEN, CDR2 SYDVKM. CDR3 length: 17 residues. This clonotype was obtained from an adult with an advanced solid tumor such as melanoma, head and neck, liver or kidney cancer. The V and J genes are TRBV28 and TRBJ1-6, with D possibly matching TRBD1 (6 bases). The material sequenced was CD4+ or CD8+ T cells sorted from blood, taken in a trial of the OX40 agonist ivuxolimab. Written as DNA, the CDR3 is TGTGCCAGTTGCCCGGGGGGCCAGAGCTCCTATAATTCACCCCTCCACTTT. Protein sequence: CASCPGGQSSYNSPLHF.